One T cell receptor (beta chain) is described in this entry. These data originate in a study of blood T cell repertoires in COVID-19. Overall study context: Whether acute or convalescent, the COVID-19 samples came from the United States, Italy and Spain. T cells, B-cell-depleted T cells, or PBMCs provided the cDNA or gDNA that served as material.

The CDR3 is made up of 14 amino acids. Germline CDR1 reads WNHNN; CDR2 reads SYGVQD (reference sequence). Trimming removed 8 bases at V and 3 bases at J, with 13 bases between. As handled by the study authors: From reference gene primer amplification, estimates of nucleated cell counts were derived. Libraries were prepared by immunoSEQ multiplex PCR; TCRdb keeps only in-frame clonotypes and omits some of them. V and J calls and clone size are copied from that table; D and trimming were computed from the DNA. This sample has 85,000 to 95,000 clones, with roughly 89% found just once. Followed longitudinally, the Seattle patients had been enrolled during active infection.

The chain has TRBV10-1 and TRBJ2-2; TRBD1 is a possible D gene (6 bases). The material sequenced was peripheral blood. This TCR derives from a man aged 60-69 years with COVID-19, enrolled during active disease. The CDR3: CASGYRADTGELFF. The CDR3 bases are TGCGCCAGCGGATACAGGGCTGACACCGGGGAGCTGTTTTTT.